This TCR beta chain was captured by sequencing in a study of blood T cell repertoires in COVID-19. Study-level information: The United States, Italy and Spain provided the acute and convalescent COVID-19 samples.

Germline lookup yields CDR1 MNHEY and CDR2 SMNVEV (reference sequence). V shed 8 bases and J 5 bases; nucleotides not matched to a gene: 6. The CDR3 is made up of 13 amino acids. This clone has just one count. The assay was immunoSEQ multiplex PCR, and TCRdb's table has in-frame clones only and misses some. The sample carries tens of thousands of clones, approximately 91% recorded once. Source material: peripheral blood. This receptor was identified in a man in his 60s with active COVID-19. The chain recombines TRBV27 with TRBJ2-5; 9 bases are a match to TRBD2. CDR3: CASHSAGGETQYF. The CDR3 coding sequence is TGTGCCAGCCATAGCGCGGGAGGGGAGACCCAGTACTTC.